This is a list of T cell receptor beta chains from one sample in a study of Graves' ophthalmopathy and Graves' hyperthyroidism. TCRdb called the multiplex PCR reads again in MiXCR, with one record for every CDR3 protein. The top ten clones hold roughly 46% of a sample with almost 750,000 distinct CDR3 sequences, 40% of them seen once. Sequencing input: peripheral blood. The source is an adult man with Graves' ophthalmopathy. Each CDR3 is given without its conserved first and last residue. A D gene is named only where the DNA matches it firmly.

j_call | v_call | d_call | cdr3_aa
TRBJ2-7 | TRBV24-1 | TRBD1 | ATSDRDRAIDEQY
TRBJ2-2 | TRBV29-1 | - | SVDQDSGELF
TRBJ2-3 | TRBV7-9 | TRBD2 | ASSRGLAGGPFVEDTQY
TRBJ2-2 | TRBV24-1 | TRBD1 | ATSDSGQTYTGELF
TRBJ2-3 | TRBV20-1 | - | SARDAGPTDTQY
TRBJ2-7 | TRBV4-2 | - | ASGRGASYEQY
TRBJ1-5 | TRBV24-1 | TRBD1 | ATSDFSLGTGDQPQH
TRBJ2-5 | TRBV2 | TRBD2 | ASSPGSGLAGEAQY
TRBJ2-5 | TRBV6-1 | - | ASSVGTARGSTQY
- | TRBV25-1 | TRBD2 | ASSQGSTSGAEQF
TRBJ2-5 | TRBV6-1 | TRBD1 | ASSPGSVGGFLETQY
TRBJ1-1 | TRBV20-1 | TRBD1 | SANDAAGGAGTEAF
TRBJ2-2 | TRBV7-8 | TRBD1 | ASSAGTGSPGELF
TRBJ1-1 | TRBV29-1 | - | SVERPGMNTEAF
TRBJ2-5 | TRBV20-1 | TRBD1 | SAITGGGSGTQY
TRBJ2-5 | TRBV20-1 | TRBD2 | SASPMGGETQY
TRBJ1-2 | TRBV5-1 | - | ASSLVGASRPYGYT
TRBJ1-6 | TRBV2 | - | ASRTRSSGENSPLH
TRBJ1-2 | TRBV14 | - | ASSPGRGYGYT
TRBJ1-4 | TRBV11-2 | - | ASSSPHYQTNEKLF
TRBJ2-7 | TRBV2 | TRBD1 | ASSFGTGYYEQY
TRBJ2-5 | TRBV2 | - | ASSETGQETQY
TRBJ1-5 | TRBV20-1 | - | SARGDTGSNQPQH
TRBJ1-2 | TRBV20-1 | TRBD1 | SAEQGAGYGYT
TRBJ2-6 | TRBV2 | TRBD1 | ASRDTGGAGANVLT
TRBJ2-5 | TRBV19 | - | ASSRRGNVETQY
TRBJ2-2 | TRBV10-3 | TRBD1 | AISGDRERTGELF
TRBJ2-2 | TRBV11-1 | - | ASSLGNWELF
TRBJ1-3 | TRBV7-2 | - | ASSLGPVGSGNTIY
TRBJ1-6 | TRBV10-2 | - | ASVGQGADSPLH
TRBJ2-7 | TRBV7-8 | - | ASSPGRDQIYEQY
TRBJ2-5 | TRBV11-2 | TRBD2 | ASSLRSSGRVRETQY
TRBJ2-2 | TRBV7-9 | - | ASSLVPYTGELF
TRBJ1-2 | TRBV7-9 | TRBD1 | ASSPGTAYGYT
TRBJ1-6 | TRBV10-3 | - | ASSPKGAQSPLH
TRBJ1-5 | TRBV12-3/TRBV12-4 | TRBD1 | ASTPPGTGQPQH
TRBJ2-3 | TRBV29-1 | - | SVEARTDTQY
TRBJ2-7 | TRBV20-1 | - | SANGDFTYEQY
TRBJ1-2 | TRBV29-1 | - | SVLRGDLGVYGYT